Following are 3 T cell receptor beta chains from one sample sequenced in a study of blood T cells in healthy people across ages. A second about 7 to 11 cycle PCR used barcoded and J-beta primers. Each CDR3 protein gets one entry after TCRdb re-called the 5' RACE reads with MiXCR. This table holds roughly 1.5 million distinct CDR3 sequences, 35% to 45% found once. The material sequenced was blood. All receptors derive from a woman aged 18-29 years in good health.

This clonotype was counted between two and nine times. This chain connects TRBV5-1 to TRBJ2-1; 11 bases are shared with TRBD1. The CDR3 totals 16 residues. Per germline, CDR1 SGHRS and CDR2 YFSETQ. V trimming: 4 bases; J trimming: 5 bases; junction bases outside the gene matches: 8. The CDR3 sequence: CASSHGDRGNDNEQFF. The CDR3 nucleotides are TGCGCCAGCAGCCATGGGGACAGGGGGAACGACAATGAGCAGTTCTTC.

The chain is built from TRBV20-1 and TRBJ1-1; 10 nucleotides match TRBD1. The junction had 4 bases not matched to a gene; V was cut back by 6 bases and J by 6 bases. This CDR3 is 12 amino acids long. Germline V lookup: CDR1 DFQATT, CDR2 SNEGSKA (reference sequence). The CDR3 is CSAWTGGPEAFF. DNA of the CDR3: TGCAGTGCGTGGACAGGGGGGCCTGAAGCTTTCTTT.

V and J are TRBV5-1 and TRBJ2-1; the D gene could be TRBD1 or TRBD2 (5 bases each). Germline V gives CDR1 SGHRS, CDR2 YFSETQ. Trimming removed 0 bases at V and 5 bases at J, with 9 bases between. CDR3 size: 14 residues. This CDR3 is CASSLGDVHNEQFF. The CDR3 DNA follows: TGCGCCAGCAGCTTGGGGGACGTACACAATGAGCAGTTCTTC.